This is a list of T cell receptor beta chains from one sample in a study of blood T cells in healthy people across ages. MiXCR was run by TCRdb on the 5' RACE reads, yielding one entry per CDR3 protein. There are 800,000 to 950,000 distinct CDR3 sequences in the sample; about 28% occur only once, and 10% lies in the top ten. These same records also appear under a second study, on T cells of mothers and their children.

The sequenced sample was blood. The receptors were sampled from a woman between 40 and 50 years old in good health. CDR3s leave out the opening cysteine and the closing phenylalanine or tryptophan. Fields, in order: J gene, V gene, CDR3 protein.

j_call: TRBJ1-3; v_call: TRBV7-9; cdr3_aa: ASNLAGTGGNTIY
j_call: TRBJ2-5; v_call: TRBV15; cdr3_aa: ATSRTGGWETQY
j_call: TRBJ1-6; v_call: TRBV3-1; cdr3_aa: ASSQGGWPLH
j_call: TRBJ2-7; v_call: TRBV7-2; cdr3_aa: ASSPEVPYEQY
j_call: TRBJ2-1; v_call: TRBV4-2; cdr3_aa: ASSVQTSGATNEQF
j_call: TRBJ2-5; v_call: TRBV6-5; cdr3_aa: ASRNAEGQETQY
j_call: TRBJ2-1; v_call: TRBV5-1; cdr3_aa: ASSLWDPYNEQF
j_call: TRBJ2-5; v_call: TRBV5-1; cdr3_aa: ASSGAGDPYNEQY
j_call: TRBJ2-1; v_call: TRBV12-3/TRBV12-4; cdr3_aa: ASSSLIEQF
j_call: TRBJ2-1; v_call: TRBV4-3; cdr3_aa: ASSQQGTRSYNEQF
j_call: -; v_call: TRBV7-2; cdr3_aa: ASSWSRGSYEQY
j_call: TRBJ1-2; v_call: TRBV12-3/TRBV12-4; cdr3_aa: ARTGWGENYGYT
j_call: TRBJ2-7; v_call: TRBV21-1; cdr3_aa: ASSKSGTGPFSLSYEQY
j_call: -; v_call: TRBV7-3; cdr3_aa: AGSSTRSSEQY
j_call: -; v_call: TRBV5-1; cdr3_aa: ASSIAGGPPDEQY
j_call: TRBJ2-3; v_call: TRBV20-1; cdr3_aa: SATSGDITDTQY
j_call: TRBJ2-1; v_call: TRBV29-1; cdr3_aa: SVVPLGGAPWQF
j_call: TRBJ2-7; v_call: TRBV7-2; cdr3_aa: ASSLAHSGGASYEQY
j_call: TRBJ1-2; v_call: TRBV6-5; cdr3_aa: ASRGLDIGNYGYT
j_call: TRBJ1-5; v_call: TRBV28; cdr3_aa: ASSLLPQPQH
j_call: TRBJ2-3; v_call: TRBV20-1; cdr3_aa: SALGGGGAPDTQY
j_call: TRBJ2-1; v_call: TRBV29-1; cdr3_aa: SVLGSWSSSYNEQF
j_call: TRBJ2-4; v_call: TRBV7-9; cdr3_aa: ASIPSGQQNIQY
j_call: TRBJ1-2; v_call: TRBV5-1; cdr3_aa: ASSLDSRGYT
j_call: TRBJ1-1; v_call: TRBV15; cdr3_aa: ATSRERTENTEAF
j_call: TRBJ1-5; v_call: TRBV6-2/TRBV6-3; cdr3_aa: ASSYAPGQGHSNQPQH
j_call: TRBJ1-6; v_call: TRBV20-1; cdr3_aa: SALGQGSNSPLH
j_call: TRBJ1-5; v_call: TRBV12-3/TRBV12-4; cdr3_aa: ASARGGNQPQH
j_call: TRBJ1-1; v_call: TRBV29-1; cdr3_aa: SATGVAPAEAF
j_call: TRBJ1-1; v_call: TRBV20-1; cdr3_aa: SARDSPGEGQRLSTEAF
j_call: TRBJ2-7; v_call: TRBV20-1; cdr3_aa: SARDGGSSSYEQY
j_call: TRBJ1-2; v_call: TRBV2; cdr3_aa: ASSVDRGALIGYGYT
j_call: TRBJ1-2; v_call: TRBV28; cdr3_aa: ASSFVENYDYT
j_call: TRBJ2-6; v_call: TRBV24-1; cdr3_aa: ATSGRQAKSGANVLT
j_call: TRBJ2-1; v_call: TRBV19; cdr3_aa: ASSSALGPYNEQF
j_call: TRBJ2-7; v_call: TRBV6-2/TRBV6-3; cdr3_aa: ASSYDPRRDYEQY
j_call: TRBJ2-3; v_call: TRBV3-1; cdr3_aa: ASSHAHTQY
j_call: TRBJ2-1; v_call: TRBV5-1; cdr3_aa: ASSLDGASSYNEQF
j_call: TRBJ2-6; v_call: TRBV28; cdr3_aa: ASSLSALAGGPGANVLT
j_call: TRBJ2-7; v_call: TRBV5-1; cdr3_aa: ASRQYQPYEQY
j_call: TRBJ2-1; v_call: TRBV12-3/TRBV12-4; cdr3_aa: ANSLARRIYNEQF
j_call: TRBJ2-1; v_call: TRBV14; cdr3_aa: ASSAGLTSSGRGNEQF
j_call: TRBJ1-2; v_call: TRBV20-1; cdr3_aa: SARLGAVFYGYT
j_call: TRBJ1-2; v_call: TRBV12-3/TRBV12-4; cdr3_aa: ASSRTTGSSGYT